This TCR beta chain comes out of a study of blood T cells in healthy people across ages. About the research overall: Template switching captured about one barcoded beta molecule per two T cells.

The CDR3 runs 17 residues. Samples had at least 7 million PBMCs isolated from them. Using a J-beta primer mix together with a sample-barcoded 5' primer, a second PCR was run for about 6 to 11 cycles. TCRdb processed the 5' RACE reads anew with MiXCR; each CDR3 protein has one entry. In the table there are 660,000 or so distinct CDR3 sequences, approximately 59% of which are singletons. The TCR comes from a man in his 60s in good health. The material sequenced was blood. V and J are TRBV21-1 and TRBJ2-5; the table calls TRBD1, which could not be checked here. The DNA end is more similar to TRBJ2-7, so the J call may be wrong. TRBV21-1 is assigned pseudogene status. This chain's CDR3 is CASSTTWAGWGIYEQYF. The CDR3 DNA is TGTGCCAGCAGCACTACCTGGGCAGGGTGGGGGATCTACGAGCAGTACTTC.